This T cell receptor (beta chain) comes out of a study of Ad26.COV2.S vaccination and SARS-CoV-2 variants. Treatment specified: 15 to 20 received Ad26.COV2.S at low or high dose, single or two shots; five or six received placebo; per-sample allocation not given. All samples were drawn on day 63, counting from the first vaccine or placebo injection. Using immunoSEQ multiplex PCR, the repertoire was profiled, and TCRdb retains in-frame clones only, with some absent. The sample includes roughly 500,000 clones, around 88% of them seen just once. There are 16 residues in the CDR3. Germline V gives CDR1 LNHDA, CDR2 SQIVND (reference sequence). V was clipped by 3 bases and J by 5 bases; unmatched bases: 11.

The TCR originated in a person aged 18-60 years who received the Ad26.COV2.S COVID-19 vaccine or a placebo. The source was peripheral blood, collected in a trial of Ad26.COV2.S vaccine versus placebo. The chain couples TRBV19 to TRBJ2-5, with 8 bases lining up with TRBD2. CDR3 bases: TGTGCCAGTAGTATTTCGGGCCTAGCGGGCGGGGAGACCCAGTACTTC. Translated: CASSISGLAGGETQYF.